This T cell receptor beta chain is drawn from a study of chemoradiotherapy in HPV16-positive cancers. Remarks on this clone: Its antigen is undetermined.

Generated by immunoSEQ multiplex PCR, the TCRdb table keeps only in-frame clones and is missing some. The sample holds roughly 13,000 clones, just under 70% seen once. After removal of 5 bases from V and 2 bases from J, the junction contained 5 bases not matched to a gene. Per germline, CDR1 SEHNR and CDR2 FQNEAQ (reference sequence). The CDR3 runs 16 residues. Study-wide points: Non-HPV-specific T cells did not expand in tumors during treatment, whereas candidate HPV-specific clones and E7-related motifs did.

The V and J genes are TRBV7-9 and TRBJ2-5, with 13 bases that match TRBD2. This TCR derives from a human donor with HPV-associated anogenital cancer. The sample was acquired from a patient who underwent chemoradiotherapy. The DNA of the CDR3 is TGTGCCAGCAGCAGAGGGACTAGCGGGGTTCAAGAGACCCAGTACTTC. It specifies CASSRGTSGVQETQYF.